This T cell receptor beta chain was found in a study of T cells after posttransplantation cyclophosphamide. The data were produced by immunoSEQ multiplex PCR, yet TCRdb's version contains in-frame clones alone and is incomplete. This table has approximately 22,000 clones, 73% appearing once. In regard to this clone: Its cognate antigen is unknown.

Study findings and constraints: TRB overlap between skin or GI tissue T cells and blood was limited. After PTCy, TRB diversity resembled that of CNI/methotrexate controls. Donor CD8+ memory clones often dominated recipient blood repertoires at later times.

This CDR3 has 17 amino acids. Trimming at V came to 1 base and at J to 7 bases, leaving 9 bases not matched to a gene. Germline loops: CDR1 SEHNR, CDR2 FQNEAQ (reference sequence). The chain uses TRBV7-9 and TRBJ2-1; 11 bases are shared with TRBD2. This TCR derives from an older woman in good health, CMV-negative, and a related stem cell transplant donor. The sequencing sample was made of memory CD4+ T cells sorted from PBMCs. Written as DNA, the CDR3 is TGTGCCAGCAGCTTAGTTCGGGCTAGCGGGAGGTCGAATGAGCAGTTCTTC. Its translation: CASSLVRASGRSNEQFF.